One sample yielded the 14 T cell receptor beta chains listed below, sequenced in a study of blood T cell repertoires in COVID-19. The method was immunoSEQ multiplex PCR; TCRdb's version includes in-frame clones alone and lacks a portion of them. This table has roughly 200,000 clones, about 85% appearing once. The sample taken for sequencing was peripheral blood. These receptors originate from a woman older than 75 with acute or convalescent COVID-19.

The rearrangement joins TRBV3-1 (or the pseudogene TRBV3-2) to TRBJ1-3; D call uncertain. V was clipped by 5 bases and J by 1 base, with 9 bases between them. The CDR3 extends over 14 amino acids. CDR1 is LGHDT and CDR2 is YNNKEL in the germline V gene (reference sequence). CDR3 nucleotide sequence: TGTGCCAGCAGCGCCCGGGGATCTGGAAACACCATATATTTT. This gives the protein CASSARGSGNTIYF.

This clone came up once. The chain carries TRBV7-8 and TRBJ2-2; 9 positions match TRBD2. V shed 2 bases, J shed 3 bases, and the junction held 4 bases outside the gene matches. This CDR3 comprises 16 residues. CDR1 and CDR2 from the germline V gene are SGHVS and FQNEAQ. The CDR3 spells CASSLRWTSDTGELFF. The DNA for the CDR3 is TGTGCCAGCAGCTTACGATGGACTAGCGACACCGGGGAGCTGTTTTTT. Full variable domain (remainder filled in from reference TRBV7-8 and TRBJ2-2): GAGVSQSPRYKVAKRGQDVALRCDPISGHVSLFWYQQALGQGPEFLTYFQNEAQLDKSGLPSDRFFAERPEGSVSTLKIQRTQQEDSAVYLCASSLRWTSDTGELFFGEGSRLTVL.

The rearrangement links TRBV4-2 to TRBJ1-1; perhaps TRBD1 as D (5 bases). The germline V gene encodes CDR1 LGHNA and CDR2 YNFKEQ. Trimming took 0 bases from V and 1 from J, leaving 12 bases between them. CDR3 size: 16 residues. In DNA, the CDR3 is TGTGCCAGCAGCCAAGAAGCAGGGAATTGGAACACTGAAGCTTTCTTT. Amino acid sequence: CASSQEAGNWNTEAFF.

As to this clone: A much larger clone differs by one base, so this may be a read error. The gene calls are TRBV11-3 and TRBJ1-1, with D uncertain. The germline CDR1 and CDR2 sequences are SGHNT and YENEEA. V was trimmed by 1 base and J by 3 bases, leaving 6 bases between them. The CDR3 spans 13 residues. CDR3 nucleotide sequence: TGTGCCAGCAGCTTAGTCGGGGACACTGAAGCTTTCTTT. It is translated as CASSLVGDTEAFF.

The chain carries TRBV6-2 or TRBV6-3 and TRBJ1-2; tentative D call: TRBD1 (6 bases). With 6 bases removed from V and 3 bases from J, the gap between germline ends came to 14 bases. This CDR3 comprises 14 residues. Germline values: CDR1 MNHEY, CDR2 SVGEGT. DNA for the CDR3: TGTGCCAGCAGACCTACAGGGCTGGACTATGGCTACACCTTC. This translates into CASRPTGLDYGYTF.

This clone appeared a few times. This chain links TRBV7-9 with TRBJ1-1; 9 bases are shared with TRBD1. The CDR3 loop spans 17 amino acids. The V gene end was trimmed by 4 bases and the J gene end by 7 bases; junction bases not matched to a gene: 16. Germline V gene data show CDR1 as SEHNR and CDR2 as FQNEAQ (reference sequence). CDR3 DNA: TGTGCCAGCAGCTCGGGCGGTATGTGGGGACAGGGATATGAAGCTTTCTTT. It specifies CASSSGGMWGQGYEAFF.

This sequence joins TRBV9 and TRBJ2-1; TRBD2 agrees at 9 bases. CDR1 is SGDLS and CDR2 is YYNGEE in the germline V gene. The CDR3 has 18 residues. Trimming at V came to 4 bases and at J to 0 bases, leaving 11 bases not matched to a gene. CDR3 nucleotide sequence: TGTGCCAGCAGCTCAAGGGCTAGCGGGGTAAGCTCCTACAATGAGCAGTTCTTC. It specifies CASSSRASGVSSYNEQFF.

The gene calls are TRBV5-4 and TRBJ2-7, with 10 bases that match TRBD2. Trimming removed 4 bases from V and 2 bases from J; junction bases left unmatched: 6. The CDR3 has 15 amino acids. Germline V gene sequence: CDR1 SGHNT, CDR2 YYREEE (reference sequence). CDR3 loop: CASSPRTSGPYEQYF. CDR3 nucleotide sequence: TGTGCCAGCAGCCCTCGGACTAGCGGCCCCTACGAGCAGTACTTC.

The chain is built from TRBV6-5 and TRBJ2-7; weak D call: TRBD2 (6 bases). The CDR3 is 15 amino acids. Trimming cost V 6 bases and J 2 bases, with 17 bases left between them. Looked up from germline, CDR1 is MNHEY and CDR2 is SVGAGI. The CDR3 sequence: CASRGGAEATYEQYF. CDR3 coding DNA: TGTGCCAGCAGGGGCGGGGCGGAAGCAACCTACGAGCAGTACTTC.

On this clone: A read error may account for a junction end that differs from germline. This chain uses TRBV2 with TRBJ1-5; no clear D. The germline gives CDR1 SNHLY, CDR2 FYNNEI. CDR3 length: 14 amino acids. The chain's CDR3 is CASCEFYSNQPQHF. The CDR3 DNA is TGTGCCAGCTGTGAGTTTTATAGCAATCAGCCCCAGCATTTT.

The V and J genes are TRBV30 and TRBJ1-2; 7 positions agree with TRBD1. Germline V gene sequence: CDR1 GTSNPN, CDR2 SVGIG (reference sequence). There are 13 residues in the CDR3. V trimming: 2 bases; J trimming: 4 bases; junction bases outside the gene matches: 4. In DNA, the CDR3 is TGTGCCTGGAGTCGGGGACAGTTCTATGGCTACACCTTC. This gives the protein CAWSRGQFYGYTF.

CDR3 coding DNA: TGTGCCAGCACCCCCCCCGGGGGGAACTACAATGAGCAGTTCTTC. It encodes CASTPPGGNYNEQFF. This chain links TRBV6-6 with TRBJ2-1, with TRBD2 matching over 7 bases. Trimming cost V 7 bases and J 3 bases; bases outside gene matches: 9. The germline V gene has CDR1 MNHNY and CDR2 SVGAGI (reference sequence). The CDR3 covers 15 residues.

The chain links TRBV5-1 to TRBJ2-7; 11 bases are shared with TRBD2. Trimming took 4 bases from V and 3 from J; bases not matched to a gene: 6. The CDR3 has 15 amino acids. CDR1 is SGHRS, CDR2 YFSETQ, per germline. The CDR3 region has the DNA TGCGCCAGCAGCCTAGGACTAGCGGGTGGCTACGAGCAGTACTTC. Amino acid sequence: CASSLGLAGGYEQYF.

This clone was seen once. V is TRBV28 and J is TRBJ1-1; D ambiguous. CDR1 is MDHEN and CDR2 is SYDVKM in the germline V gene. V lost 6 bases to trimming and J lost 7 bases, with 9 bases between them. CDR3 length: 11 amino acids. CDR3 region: CASSLGIEAFF. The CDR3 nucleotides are TGTGCCAGCAGCCTCGGGATTGAAGCTTTCTTT.